The present T cell receptor beta chain was sequenced within a study of regulatory T cells in long-lasting Graves disease. Study-wide points: Possibly, too few samples lowered accuracy.

The time point was: newly diagnosed GD, antithyroid drugs for less than 3 months. Researchers made the TCR library from RNA that was extracted from PBMCs. Relying on iRepertoire HTBI primers and Arm-PCR of CDR3 regions, the team built TCR beta libraries. TCRdb called the multiplex PCR reads again in MiXCR, with one record for every CDR3 protein. The sample lists 400,000 to 450,000 distinct CDR3 sequences, under 15% seen once, with approximately 15% in the top ten. This clonotype appeared a few times. What it binds is not known. This CDR3 spans 14 amino acids. Trimming removed 1 base at V and 1 base at J, with 5 bases between. The V gene's germline CDR1 is SGHVS and CDR2 FQNEAQ. In addition, the sample was reused for a study of T cells in Graves' hyperthyroidism and ophthalmopathy. That report notes: The majority of expanded thyroid clonotypes above 0.001 also appeared in blood.

This sequence originates from a woman in her twenties or thirties with Graves disease. This specimen was peripheral blood mononuclear cells (PBMCs), taken at new diagnosis, from a patient treated with antithyroid drugs. The chain has TRBV7-8 and TRBJ2-4; the D is unclear. The CDR3 reads CASSLERAKNIQYF. The CDR3 region has the DNA TGTGCCAGCAGCTTAGAAAGGGCCAAAAACATTCAGTACTTC. The full variable domain, with the rest looked up from reference TRBV7-8 and TRBJ2-4, is GAGVSQSPRYKVAKRGQDVALRCDPISGHVSLFWYQQALGQGPEFLTYFQNEAQLDKSGLPSDRFFAERPEGSVSTLKIQRTQQEDSAVYLCASSLERAKNIQYFGAGTRLSVL.